This T cell receptor (beta chain) was found in a study of blood T cells in healthy people across ages. A J-beta primer mix and a sample-barcoded 5' primer were used in a second PCR of roughly 6 to 12 cycles. Each CDR3 protein gets one entry after TCRdb re-called the 5' RACE reads with MiXCR. The sample shows about 1.4 million distinct CDR3 sequences, roughly 59% of them seen only once. J lost 9 bases, V lost 1 base, and 9 bases had no gene match. Germline CDR1 reads SGHAT; CDR2 reads FQNNGV. This CDR3 comprises 16 residues. The genes are TRBV11-2 and TRBJ2-1, with 10 bases matching TRBD2. This TCR was sampled from a man younger than 30 in good health. Material: blood. Here the CDR3 reads CASSLVVAGGFAEQFF. The CDR3 nucleotides read TGTGCCAGCAGCTTAGTAGTAGCGGGGGGATTTGCTGAGCAGTTCTTC.